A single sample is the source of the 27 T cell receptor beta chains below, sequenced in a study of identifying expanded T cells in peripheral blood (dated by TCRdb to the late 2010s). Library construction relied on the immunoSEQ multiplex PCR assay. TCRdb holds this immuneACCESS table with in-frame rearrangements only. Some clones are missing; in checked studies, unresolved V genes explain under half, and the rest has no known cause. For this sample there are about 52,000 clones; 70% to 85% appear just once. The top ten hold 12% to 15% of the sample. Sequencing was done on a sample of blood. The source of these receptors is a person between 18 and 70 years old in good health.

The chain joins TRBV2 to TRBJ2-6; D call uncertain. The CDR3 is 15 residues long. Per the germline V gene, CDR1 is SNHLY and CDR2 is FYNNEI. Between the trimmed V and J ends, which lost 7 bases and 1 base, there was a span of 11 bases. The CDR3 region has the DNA TGTGCCAGCACAGAACCCGGGTCTGGGGCCAACGTCCTGACTTTC. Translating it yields CASTEPGSGANVLTF.

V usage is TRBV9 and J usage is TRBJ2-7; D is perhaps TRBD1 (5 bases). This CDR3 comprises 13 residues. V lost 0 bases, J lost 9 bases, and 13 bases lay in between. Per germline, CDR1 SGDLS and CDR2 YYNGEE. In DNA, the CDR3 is TGTGCCAGCAGCGTAGATACAAAAACAGGGCAGTACTTC. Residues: CASSVDTKTGQYF.

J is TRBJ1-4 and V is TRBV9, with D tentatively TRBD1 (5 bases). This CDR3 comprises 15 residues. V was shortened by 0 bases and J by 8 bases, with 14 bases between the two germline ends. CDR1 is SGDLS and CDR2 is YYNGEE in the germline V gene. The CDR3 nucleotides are TGTGCCAGCAGCGTAGGAGCCGACAGTGGCGAAAAACTGTTTTTT. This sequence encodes CASSVGADSGEKLFF.

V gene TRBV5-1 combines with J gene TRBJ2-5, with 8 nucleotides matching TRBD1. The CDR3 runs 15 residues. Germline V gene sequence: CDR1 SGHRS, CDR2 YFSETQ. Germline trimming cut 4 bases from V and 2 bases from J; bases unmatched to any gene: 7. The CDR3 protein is CASSAGTGAQETQYF. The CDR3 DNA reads TGCGCCAGCAGCGCGGGGACAGGAGCTCAAGAGACCCAGTACTTC.

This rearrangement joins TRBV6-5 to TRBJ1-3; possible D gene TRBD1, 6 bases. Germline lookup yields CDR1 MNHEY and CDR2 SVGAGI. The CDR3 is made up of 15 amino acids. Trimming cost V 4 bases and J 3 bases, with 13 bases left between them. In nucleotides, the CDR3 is TGTGCCAGCAGTTCCGTCAGGGGCGGTGGAAACACCATATATTTT. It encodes CASSSVRGGGNTIYF.

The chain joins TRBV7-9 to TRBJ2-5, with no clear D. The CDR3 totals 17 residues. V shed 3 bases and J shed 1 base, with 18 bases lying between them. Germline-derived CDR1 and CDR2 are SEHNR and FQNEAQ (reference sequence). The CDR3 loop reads CASSLPPGSHPQETQYF. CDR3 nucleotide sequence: TGTGCCAGCAGCTTGCCCCCCGGGTCACATCCCCAAGAGACCCAGTACTTC.

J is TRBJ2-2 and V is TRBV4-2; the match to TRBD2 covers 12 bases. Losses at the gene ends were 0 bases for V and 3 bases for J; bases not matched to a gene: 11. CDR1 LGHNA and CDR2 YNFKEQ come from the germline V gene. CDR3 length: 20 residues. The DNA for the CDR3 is TGTGCCAGCAGCCAAGAGTTTAGGACTAGCGGGGTCACCTACACCGGGGAGCTGTTTTTT. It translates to CASSQEFRTSGVTYTGELFF.

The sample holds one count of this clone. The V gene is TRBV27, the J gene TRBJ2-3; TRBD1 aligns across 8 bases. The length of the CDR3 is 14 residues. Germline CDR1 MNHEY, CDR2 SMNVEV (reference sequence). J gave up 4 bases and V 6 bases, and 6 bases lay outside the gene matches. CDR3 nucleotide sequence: TGTGCCAGCAGAGCCGGGACAGGCCCAGATACGCAGTATTTT. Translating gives CASRAGTGPDTQYF.

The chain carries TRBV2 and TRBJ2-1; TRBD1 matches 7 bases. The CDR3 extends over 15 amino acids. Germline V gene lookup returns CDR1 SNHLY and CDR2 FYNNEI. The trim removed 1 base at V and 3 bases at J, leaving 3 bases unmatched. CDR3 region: CASSEVTGRYNEQFF. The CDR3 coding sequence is TGTGCCAGCAGTGAAGTGACAGGGCGCTACAATGAGCAGTTCTTC.

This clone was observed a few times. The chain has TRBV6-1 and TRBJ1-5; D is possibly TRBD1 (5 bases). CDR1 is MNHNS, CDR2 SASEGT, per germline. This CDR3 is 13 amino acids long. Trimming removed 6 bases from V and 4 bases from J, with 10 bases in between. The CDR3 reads CASRGRVNQPQHF. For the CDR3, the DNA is TGTGCCAGCAGGGGACGGGTAAATCAGCCCCAGCATTTT.

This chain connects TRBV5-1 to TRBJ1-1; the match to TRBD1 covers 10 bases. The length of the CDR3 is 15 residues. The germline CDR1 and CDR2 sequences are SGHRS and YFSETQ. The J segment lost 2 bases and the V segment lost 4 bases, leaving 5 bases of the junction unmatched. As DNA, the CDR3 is TGCGCCAGCAGCACGAGACAGGGGGCTAACACTGAAGCTTTCTTT. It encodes CASSTRQGANTEAFF. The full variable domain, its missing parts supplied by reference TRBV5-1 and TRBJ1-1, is KAGVTQTPRYLIKTRGQQVTLSCSPISGHRSVSWYQQTPGQGLQFLFEYFSETQRNKGNFPGRFSGRQFSNSRSEMNVSTLELGDSALYLCASSTRQGANTEAFFGQGTRLTVV.

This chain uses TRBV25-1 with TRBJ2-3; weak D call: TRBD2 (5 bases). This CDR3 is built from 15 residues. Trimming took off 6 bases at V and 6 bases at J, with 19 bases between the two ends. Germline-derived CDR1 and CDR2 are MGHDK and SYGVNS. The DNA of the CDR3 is TGTGCCAGCAGCTCGCCCAGAGGGAATTTGGATACGCAGTATTTT. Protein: CASSSPRGNLDTQYF.

The CDR3 is CSAGGTWGYTF. In DNA, the CDR3 is TGCAGTGCGGGAGGGACCTGGGGCTACACCTTC. V gene TRBV20-1 combines with J gene TRBJ1-2; D is perhaps TRBD1 (5 bases). V was cut by 6 bases and J by 8 bases, with 13 bases left in between. The germline V gene encodes CDR1 DFQATT and CDR2 SNEGSKA (reference sequence). The CDR3 is made up of 11 amino acids.

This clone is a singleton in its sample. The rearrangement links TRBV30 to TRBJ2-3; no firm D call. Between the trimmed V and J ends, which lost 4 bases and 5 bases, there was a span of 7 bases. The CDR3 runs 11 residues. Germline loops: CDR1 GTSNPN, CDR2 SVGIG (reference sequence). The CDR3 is CAWTSRDTQYF. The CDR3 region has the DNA TGTGCCTGGACAAGCCGAGATACGCAGTATTTT.

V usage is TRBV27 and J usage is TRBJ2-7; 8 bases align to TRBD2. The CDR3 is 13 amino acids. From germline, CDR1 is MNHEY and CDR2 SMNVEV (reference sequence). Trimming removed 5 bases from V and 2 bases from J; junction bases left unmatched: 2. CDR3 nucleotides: TGTGCCAGCAGTCTAGCGGGTCCCTACGAGCAGTACTTC. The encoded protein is CASSLAGPYEQYF.

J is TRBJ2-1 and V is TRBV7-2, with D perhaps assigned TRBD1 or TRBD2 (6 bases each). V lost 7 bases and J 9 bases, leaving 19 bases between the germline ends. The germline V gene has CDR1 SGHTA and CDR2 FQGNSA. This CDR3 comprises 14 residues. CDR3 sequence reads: CASTRRSGAAEQFF. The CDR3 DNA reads TGTGCCAGCACCCGTCGCTCGGGGGCAGCTGAGCAGTTCTTC.

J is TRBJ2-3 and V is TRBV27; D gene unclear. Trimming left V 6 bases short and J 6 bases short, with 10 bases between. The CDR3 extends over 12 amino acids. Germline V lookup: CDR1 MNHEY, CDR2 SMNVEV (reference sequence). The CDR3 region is CASSPYGDTQYF. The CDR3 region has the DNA TGTGCCAGCAGCCCCTATGGCGATACGCAGTATTTT.

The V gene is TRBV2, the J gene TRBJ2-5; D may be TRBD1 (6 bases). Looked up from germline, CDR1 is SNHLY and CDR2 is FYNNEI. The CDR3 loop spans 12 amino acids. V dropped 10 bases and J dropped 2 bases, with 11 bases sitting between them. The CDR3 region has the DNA TGTGCCAAAGGGACACCTCAAGAGACCCAGTACTTC. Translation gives CAKGTPQETQYF.

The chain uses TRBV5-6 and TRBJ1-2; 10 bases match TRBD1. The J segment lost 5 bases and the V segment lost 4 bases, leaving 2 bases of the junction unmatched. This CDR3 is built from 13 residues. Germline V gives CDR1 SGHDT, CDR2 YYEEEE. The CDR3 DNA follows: TGTGCCAGCAGCAGGGACAGGGGTTATGGCTACACCTTC. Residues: CASSRDRGYGYTF.

This CDR3 is CASSTQVTGTEAFF. Here the CDR3 DNA reads TGTGCCAGCAGCACCCAGGTGACGGGCACTGAAGCTTTCTTT. V and J are TRBV6-1 and TRBJ1-1; D ambiguous. The CDR3 covers 14 residues. Germline V gene data show CDR1 as MNHNS and CDR2 as SASEGT. V was cut by 6 bases and J by 4 bases, with 15 bases left in between.

DNA of the CDR3: TGCGCCAGCCCGCGTAGAGCGGGAGTCCCGAAGTCCTCCTACAATGAGCAGTTCTTC. Encoded protein: CASPRRAGVPKSSYNEQFF. The gene calls are TRBV23-1 and TRBJ2-1; TRBD2 agrees at 8 bases. TRBV23-1 is annotated as an ORF whose role is uncertain. The J segment lost 0 bases and the V segment lost 8 bases, leaving 18 bases of the junction unmatched. The CDR3 runs to 19 residues.

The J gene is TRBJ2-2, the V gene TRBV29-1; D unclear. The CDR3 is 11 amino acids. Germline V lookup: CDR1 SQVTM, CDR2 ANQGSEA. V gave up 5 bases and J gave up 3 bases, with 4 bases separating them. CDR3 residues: CSVTDTGELFF. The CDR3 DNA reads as TGCAGCGTTACGGACACCGGGGAGCTGTTTTTT.

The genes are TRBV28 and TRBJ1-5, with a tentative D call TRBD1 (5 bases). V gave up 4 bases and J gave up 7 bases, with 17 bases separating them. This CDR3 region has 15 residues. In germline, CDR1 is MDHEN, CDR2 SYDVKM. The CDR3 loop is CASSSVGGEGQPQHF. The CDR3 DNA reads TGTGCCAGCAGTTCGGTCGGGGGAGAAGGACAGCCCCAGCATTTT.

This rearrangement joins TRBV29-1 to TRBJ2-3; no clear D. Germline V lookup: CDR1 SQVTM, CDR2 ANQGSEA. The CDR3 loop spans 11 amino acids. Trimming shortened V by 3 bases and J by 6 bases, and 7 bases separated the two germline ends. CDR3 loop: CSVDVGDTQYF. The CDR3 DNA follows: TGCAGCGTTGACGTTGGGGATACGCAGTATTTT.

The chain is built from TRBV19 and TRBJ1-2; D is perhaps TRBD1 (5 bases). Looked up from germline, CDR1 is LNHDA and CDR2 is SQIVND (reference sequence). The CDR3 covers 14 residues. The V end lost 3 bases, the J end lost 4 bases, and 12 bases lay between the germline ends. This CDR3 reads CASSMEQDRYGYTF. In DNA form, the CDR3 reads TGTGCCAGTAGTATGGAACAGGACCGCTATGGCTACACCTTC.

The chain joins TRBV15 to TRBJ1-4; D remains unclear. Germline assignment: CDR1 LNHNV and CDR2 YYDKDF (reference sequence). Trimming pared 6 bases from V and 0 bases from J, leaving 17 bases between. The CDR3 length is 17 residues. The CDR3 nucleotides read TGTGCCACCAGTCCGCGGGTCCGGGTTGCAACTAATGAAAAACTGTTTTTT. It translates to CATSPRVRVATNEKLFF.

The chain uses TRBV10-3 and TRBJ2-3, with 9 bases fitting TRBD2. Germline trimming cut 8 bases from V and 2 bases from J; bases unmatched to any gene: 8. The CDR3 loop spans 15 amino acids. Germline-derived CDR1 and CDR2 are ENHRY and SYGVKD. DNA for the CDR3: TGTGCCATCGGGAAGAGCGGGGGGCACACAGATACGCAGTATTTT. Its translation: CAIGKSGGHTDTQYF.